The 10 T cell receptor beta chains listed next were all sequenced from one sample in a study of blood T cell repertoires in COVID-19. Some clones are missing from TCRdb's copy, which holds only in-frame ones; the method was immunoSEQ multiplex PCR. The sample holds about 180,000 clones; 87% are singletons and the top ten take 1.6%. Sequencing input: peripheral blood. Every receptor here comes from a woman between 45 and 65 years old with acute or convalescent COVID-19.

This clone was seen a few times. This chain links TRBV2 with TRBJ1-6, with no clear D. The CDR3 length is 16 residues. The V end was cut by 4 bases, the J end by 0 bases, with 10 bases between. Germline CDR1 is SNHLY and CDR2 is FYNNEI. The CDR3: CASSVQASSYNSPLHF. In DNA, the CDR3 is TGTGCCAGCAGTGTGCAGGCGAGCTCCTATAATTCACCCCTCCACTTT.

There are a few counts of this clone. The chain uses TRBV6-5 and TRBJ2-7; 9 bases fit TRBD2. This CDR3 is built from 14 residues. Germline V lookup: CDR1 MNHEY, CDR2 SVGAGI. Trimming at V came to 6 bases and at J to 6 bases, leaving 9 bases not matched to a gene. CDR3 coding DNA: TGTGCCAGCAGCTCCGGGACTAGCTCTTTCGAGCAGTACTTC. Residues: CASSSGTSSFEQYF.

This chain joins TRBV10-3 and TRBJ2-5, with D possibly being TRBD1 (6 bases). Germline-derived CDR1 and CDR2 are ENHRY and SYGVKD. CDR3 length: 14 amino acids. Trimming removed 2 bases from V and 5 bases from J, with 12 bases in between. CDR3 sequence reads: CAISETGNGETQYF. Here the CDR3 DNA reads TGTGCCATCAGTGAGACAGGGAACGGGGAGACCCAGTACTTC.

Only one count was recorded for this clone. This chain connects TRBV27 to TRBJ1-1, with no clear D. Deletions cut 3 bases from V and 4 bases from J, with 12 bases between. There are 14 residues in the CDR3. Germline V lookup: CDR1 MNHEY, CDR2 SMNVEV (reference sequence). The CDR3 is CASSLSAGSTEAFF. CDR3 nucleotide sequence: TGTGCCAGCAGTTTGTCGGCGGGGAGCACTGAAGCTTTCTTT.

V gene TRBV2 combines with J gene TRBJ1-2; 7 bases are a match to TRBD1. Germline V CDR1 and CDR2: SNHLY, FYNNEI. This CDR3 has 13 residues. With 9 bases clipped from V and 7 bases from J, the junction kept 11 bases outside the gene matches. The CDR3 sequence: CASLQTGEAGYTF. As DNA, the CDR3 is TGTGCCAGTTTACAAACAGGGGAGGCTGGCTACACCTTC.

V and J are TRBV6-6 and TRBJ1-1; D perhaps matches TRBD1 (6 bases). V was clipped by 3 bases and J by 4 bases, with 12 bases between them. This CDR3 spans 14 amino acids. Germline CDR1 and CDR2: MNHNY and SVGAGI (reference sequence). The CDR3 region is CASSYTGRGTEAFF. The CDR3 DNA sequence: TGTGCCAGCAGTTATACAGGGAGGGGCACTGAAGCTTTCTTT.

The chain employs TRBV7-6 and TRBJ2-1; tentative D call: TRBD2 (6 bases). Trimming pared 5 bases from V and 5 bases from J, leaving 10 bases between. CDR1 and CDR2 from the germline V gene are SGHVS and FNYEAQ. There are 13 residues in the CDR3. In DNA form, the CDR3 reads TGTGCCAGCAGCGTTAGCGGCCACAATGAGCAGTTCTTC. This encodes CASSVSGHNEQFF.

A note on this clone: Relative to the germline gene, one junction end is altered; a read error may explain this. V and J are TRBV6-2 or TRBV6-3 and TRBJ2-1; the D is unclear. The germline gives CDR1 MNHEY, CDR2 SVGEGT. This CDR3 contains 12 residues. For the CDR3, the DNA is TGTGCCAGCAGTTCCTCCTCCAATGAGCAGTTCTTC. This codes for CASSSSSNEQFF.

This chain joins TRBV11-2 and TRBJ1-5; 7 nucleotides line up with TRBD1. Unmatched junction bases numbered 5, after V lost 3 bases and J lost 3 bases. Per germline, CDR1 SGHAT and CDR2 FQNNGV. The CDR3 totals 15 residues. CDR3 sequence reads: CASSLGQTHNQPQHF. The CDR3 nucleotides read TGTGCCAGCAGCTTGGGACAGACTCACAATCAGCCCCAGCATTTT.

The gene calls are TRBV11-3 and TRBJ2-1; D call uncertain. The CDR3 has 13 residues. Germline CDR1 SGHNT, CDR2 YENEEA. Trimming cost V 0 bases and J 5 bases, with 5 bases left between them. The CDR3 protein is CASSLDQNNEQFF. The DNA for the CDR3 is TGTGCCAGCAGCTTAGATCAGAACAATGAGCAGTTCTTC.